These 9 T cell receptor beta chains were sequenced from one sample in a study of blood T cell repertoires in COVID-19. Sequenced by immunoSEQ multiplex PCR; TCRdb stores in-frame clones only, minus some. The table lists around 250,000 clones, around 89% of them singletons. Source material: peripheral blood. The source of these receptors is an older woman with COVID-19, enrolled during active disease.

This sequence joins TRBV29-1 and TRBJ2-7, with TRBD1 matching 7 bases. The CDR3 extends over 13 amino acids. Germline lookup yields CDR1 SQVTM and CDR2 ANQGSEA. The V segment lost 3 bases and the J segment 0 bases; nucleotides outside the gene matches: 2. CDR3 nucleotides: TGCAGCGTTGAGGGACAGAGCTCCTACGAGCAGTACTTC. This codes for CSVEGQSSYEQYF.

The rearrangement joins TRBV7-9 to TRBJ2-3, with a tentative D call TRBD2 (5 bases). Germline V gene sequence: CDR1 SEHNR, CDR2 FQNEAQ (reference sequence). This CDR3 is built from 13 residues. V was trimmed by 2 bases and J by 6 bases, leaving 9 bases between them. CDR3 DNA sequence: TGTGCCAGCAGCTTAAGCAGAGGGGATACGCAGTATTTT. The encoded protein is CASSLSRGDTQYF.

CDR3 protein: CASVDRAGGQPQHF. DNA for the CDR3: TGTGCCAGTGTGGACAGGGCCGGGGGGCAGCCCCAGCATTTT. The genes are TRBV6-5 and TRBJ1-5, with 8 bases aligning to TRBD1. The V gene end was trimmed by 9 bases and the J gene end by 7 bases; junction bases not matched to a gene: 11. CDR1 and CDR2 (germline): MNHEY, SVGAGI. This CDR3 spans 14 amino acids.

This chain joins TRBV7-9 and TRBJ2-1; 7 bases map to TRBD2. V trimming: 5 bases; J trimming: 1 base; junction bases outside the gene matches: 5. The germline gives CDR1 SEHNR, CDR2 FQNEAQ (reference sequence). The CDR3 spans 15 residues. CDR3 protein: CASSTRGGSYNEQFF. In DNA form, the CDR3 reads TGTGCCAGCAGCACGAGGGGAGGGTCCTACAATGAGCAGTTCTTC.

The chain joins TRBV6-6 to TRBJ2-7; no reliable D call. CDR1 MNHNY and CDR2 SVGAGI come from the germline V gene (reference sequence). Trimming left V 0 bases short and J 3 bases short, with 9 bases between. The CDR3 consists of 14 residues. CDR3 nucleotides: TGTGCCAGCAGTTACTCGGGCAGAGACTACGAGCAGTACTTC. It specifies CASSYSGRDYEQYF.

In its sample, this clone was seen once. CDR3 protein: CARLPRGQAGNTEAFF. The CDR3 region has the DNA TGTGCTCGCCTGCCGAGAGGACAAGCTGGAAACACTGAAGCTTTCTTT. The chain uses TRBV12-5 and TRBJ1-1; D possibly corresponds to TRBD1 (5 bases). The germline V gene encodes CDR1 LGHNT and CDR2 FRNRAP. This CDR3 is built from 16 residues. Between the trimmed V and J ends, which lost 11 bases and 2 bases, there was a span of 24 bases.

The chain employs TRBV3-1 (or the pseudogene TRBV3-2) and TRBJ2-5; 9 bases fit TRBD2. The CDR3 has 15 residues. Germline V CDR1 and CDR2: LGHDT, YNNKEL (reference sequence). J was trimmed by 7 bases and V by 10 bases; bases with no gene match: 16. The DNA of the CDR3 is TGTGCCAACCACATAGCGGGGGTGACCCGGGGGACCCAGTACTTC. Translating it yields CANHIAGVTRGTQYF.

In this sample, this clone turned up a few times. V gene TRBV19 combines with J gene TRBJ1-4; D perhaps matches TRBD1 (5 bases). The CDR3 has 14 residues. Per the germline V gene, CDR1 is LNHDA and CDR2 is SQIVND (reference sequence). V lost 5 bases, J lost 5 bases, and 12 bases lay in between. CDR3 amino acids: CASSEWGPNEKLFF. Here the CDR3 DNA reads TGTGCCAGTAGTGAGTGGGGCCCGAATGAAAAACTGTTTTTT.

The chain recombines TRBV19 with TRBJ1-5, with 8 bases fitting TRBD1. After removal of 3 bases from V and 4 bases from J, the junction contained 5 bases not matched to a gene. CDR1 is LNHDA and CDR2 is SQIVND in the germline V gene (reference sequence). CDR3 length: 15 residues. This CDR3 reads CASSILRDRNQPQHF. In nucleotides, the CDR3 is TGTGCCAGTAGTATTCTCCGGGACAGGAATCAGCCCCAGCATTTT.